The sequence of this T cell receptor beta chain was determined in a study of cytomegalovirus exposure and HLA in healthy donors. This clone turned up a few times. Its antigen is unidentified. Primers: 60 Vbeta forward and 13 Jbeta reverse. The repertoire was sequenced with immunoSEQ multiplex PCR; TCRdb's copy has only in-frame clones and lacks some. The sample contains 120,000 to 150,000 clones, about three quarters of which appear only once. General study results and limits: It was likely that a cluster of highly shared sequence variants was a sequencing artifact.

Those who donated were healthy bone marrow donors. Sequenced input: PBMCs. This clonotype was obtained from a human donor in good health.

CDR3 nucleotide sequence: TGTGCCAGCACCCGGACAGGGGGCGCCTTGGAGACCCAGTACTTC. Its protein product is CASTRTGGALETQYF. This sequence joins TRBV6-5 and TRBJ2-5; TRBD1 aligns across 11 bases. Losses at the gene ends were 7 bases for V and 5 bases for J; bases not matched to a gene: 9. Germline CDR1 is MNHEY and CDR2 is SVGAGI. This CDR3 has 15 residues.